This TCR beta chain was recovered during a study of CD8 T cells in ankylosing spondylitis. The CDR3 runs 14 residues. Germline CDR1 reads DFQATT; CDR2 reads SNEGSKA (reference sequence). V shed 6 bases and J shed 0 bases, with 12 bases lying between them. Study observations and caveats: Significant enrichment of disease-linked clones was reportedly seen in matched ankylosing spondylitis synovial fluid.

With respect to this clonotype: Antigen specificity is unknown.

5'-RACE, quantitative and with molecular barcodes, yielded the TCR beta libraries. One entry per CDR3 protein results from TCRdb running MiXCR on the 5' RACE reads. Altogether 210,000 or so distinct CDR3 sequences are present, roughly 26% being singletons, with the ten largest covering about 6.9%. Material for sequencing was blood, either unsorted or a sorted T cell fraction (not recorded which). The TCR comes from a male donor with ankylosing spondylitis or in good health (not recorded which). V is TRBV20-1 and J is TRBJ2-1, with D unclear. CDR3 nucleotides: TGCAGTGCCAAAACCCAAAGCTCCTACAATGAGCAGTTCTTC. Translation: CSAKTQSSYNEQFF.